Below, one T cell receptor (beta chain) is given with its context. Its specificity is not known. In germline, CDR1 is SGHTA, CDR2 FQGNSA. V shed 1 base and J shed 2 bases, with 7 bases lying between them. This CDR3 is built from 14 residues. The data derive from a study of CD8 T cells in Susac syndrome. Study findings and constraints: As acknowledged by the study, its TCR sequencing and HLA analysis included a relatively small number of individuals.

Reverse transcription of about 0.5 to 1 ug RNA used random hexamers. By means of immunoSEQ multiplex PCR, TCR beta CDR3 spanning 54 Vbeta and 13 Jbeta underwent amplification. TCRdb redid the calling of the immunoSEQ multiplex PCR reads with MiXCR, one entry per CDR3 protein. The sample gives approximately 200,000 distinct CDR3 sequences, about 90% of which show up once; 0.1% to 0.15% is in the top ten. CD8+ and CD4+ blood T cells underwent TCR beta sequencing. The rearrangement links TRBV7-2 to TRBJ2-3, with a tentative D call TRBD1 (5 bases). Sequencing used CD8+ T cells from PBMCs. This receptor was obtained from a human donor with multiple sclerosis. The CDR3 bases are TGTGCCAGCAGCTTAGGACAGCCCACAGATACGCAGTATTTT. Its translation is CASSLGQPTDTQYF.